The T cell receptor beta chain described here comes from a study of T-cell memory formation after mild COVID-19 (dated by TCRdb to the early 2020s). For the wider study: TCR sequence clusters from the two donors were largely donor specific. The cohort was made up of two young adult volunteers, one female and one male, who were previously healthy. In a couple of donors, T-cell clones that expanded and contracted after mild COVID-19 were followed by sequencing TCRalpha and TCRbeta repertoires longitudinally.

In the germline V gene, CDR1 corresponds to SNHLY and CDR2 to FYNNEI. V was cut back by 5 bases and J by 6 bases, leaving a gap of 19 bases between them. Spanning cysteine to phenylalanine, the CDR3 consists of 15 amino acids. CDR3 DNA is the only sequence kept; it has 45 bases, read in frame from the first base. Here is what the overall study found, with its caveats: Contracting CD4+ clones were found mainly in CM and EM memory subsets, while CD8+ clones were enriched in EMRA. The second-wave clones that peaked on day 37 were not confirmed to be SARS-CoV-2 specific. The study covered only a couple of mild cases, and larger cohorts including severe cases with pre-infection samples were considered necessary. Clones contracting from day 15 to 85 had balanced CD4/CD8 phenotypes, while a second wave expanding from day 15 to 37 was biased towards CD4+. Some responding clones were detected in pre-infection memory, which suggested that pre-existing cross-reactive memory T cells had joined the SARS-CoV-2 response.

Points on this clonotype: The antigen this receptor binds is unknown. Per-base qualities were not stored, and no clone one base away is much larger.

PBMCs were isolated by Ficoll-Paque density gradient centrifugation. Sequencing instrument: Illumina NovaSeq 6000. TCRalpha and TCRbeta cDNA libraries were constructed by 5'RACE with constant-segment primers, with sample barcodes and unique molecular identifiers being introduced. RNA was extracted from every sample with Trizol reagent. The libraries were amplified in two PCR steps, and the second step added a second sample barcode and Illumina TruSeq adapters. Libraries were sequenced on an Illumina NovaSeq with 2 x 150 bp paired-end reads. Processing in the source paper ran as follows. Demultiplexing of reads and collapsing into UMI-guided consensus sequences were performed with migec v1.2.7. Using mixcr v2.1.11, UMI consensuses were aligned to TRA and TRB V and J templates and then assembled into clonotypes. A clonotype was counted as expanded or contracted only when both edgeR and NoisET called the clonotype significant, with the noise models trained on biological replicates. For edgeR calls, a false discovery rate-adjusted p below 0.01 and a log2 fold-change threshold of 1 were applied. As an exploratory analysis of dynamics, max-normalized trajectories of the 1000 most abundant clonotypes were examined with PCA combined with hierarchical clustering. Each responding clone was given a CD4 or CD8 phenotype based on the CD4+ and CD8+ repertoires, which had been sequenced separately. TCRdb cleaned the public reads at Q25 with fastp, built clones with MiXCR and kept in-frame beta chains. CDR3 protein sequences are deduplicated, and each keeps its most common genes and DNA. Clone size and V and J calls follow TCRdb, not the original study. In all, the sample holds 250,000 to 350,000 distinct CDR3 sequences, and 15% to 20% of those were seen once. The ten largest clones capture more than 20% of the sample.

The chain uses TRBV2 and TRBJ1-2; the D gene remains uncertain. The TCR sequence derives from a man aged 18 to 35 who had mild COVID-19 (a few samples of this study predate the infection). The sample titles of this study are shuffled in the database, so cell type and time point are left out; the donor was told from shared clones. The sequenced sample consisted of PBMCs or a T cell subset sorted from them (not recorded which). The CDR3 sequence is CASSYLTGPKNGYTF. The DNA sequence is as follows: TGTGCCAGCAGTTACTTAACCGGGCCTAAAAATGGCTACACCTTC.